This is a list of T cell receptor beta chains from one sample in a study of blood T cell repertoires in COVID-19. Clones were sequenced by immunoSEQ multiplex PCR, and TCRdb holds only the in-frame ones, with some missing. The table records 160,000 or so clones, 80% to 90% of them present only once. The sample consisted of PBMCs or T cells enriched from blood (not recorded which). Receptors were obtained from a woman aged 45-59 years who had recovered from COVID-19. The CDR3 runs from the conserved cysteine through the conserved F or W. D genes are given only for firm matches. Expanded clones get a size class; other rows say once, few or many, or leave the size out.

j_call | v_call | clone_size | d_call | cdr3_nt | cdr3_aa
TRBJ2-1 | TRBV7-2 | NA | NA | TGTGCCAGCAGCGGGGGGGGCTCAACTTACAATGAGCAGTTCTTC | CASSGGGSTYNEQFF
TRBJ1-6 | TRBV28 | NA | NA | TGTGCCAGCAACGGGATTATGAATTCACCCCTCCACTTT | CASNGIMNSPLHF
TRBJ1-1 | TRBV28 | NA | NA | TGTGCCAGCAGCCCTCGGGAAAACACTGAAGCTTTCTTT | CASSPRENTEAFF
TRBJ2-7 | TRBV6-6 | NA | TRBD1 | TGTGCCAGCAGTTACTCGAAGGGACAGAGCTACGAGCAGTACTTC | CASSYSKGQSYEQYF
TRBJ2-5 | TRBV11-2 | NA | NA | TGTGCCAGCAGCTTAGACGGGACACTGCAAGAGACCCAGTACTTC | CASSLDGTLQETQYF
TRBJ2-7 | TRBV18 | once | TRBD1 | TGTGCCAGCTCACCGCAACAGGGGTTCGAGCAGTACTTC | CASSPQQGFEQYF
TRBJ2-5 | TRBV16 | NA | TRBD1 | TGTGCCAGCAGCCAATTTCGGCGGGACAGGGGGGAGACCCAGTACTTC | CASSQFRRDRGETQYF
TRBJ2-7 | TRBV10-3 | NA | TRBD1 | TGTGCCATCTCGGCTCTCACAGGGGCTGTATACGAGCAGTACTTC | CAISALTGAVYEQYF
TRBJ1-3 | TRBV6-2/TRBV6-3 | NA | NA | TGTGCCAGCAGTCCGACGGGTAAGCGCCATGGAAACACCATATATTTT | CASSPTGKRHGNTIYF
TRBJ1-5 | TRBV19 | NA | NA | TGTGCCAGTAGTATGCGGGGGGGATTTCAGCCCCAGCATTTT | CASSMRGGFQPQHF
TRBJ2-7 | TRBV5-1 | NA | NA | TGCGCCAGCAGCTTGGCCGTCAGTCCCACCGGGGGATACGAGCAGTACTTC | CASSLAVSPTGGYEQYF
TRBJ2-7 | TRBV28 | NA | NA | TGTGCCAGCAGTTTTGGACAGAAGTCCTACGAGCAGTACTTC | CASSFGQKSYEQYF
TRBJ2-5 | TRBV27 | NA | TRBD2 | TGTGCCAGCAGTTCCCGACTAGCGGGGTACCAAGAGACCCAGTACTTC | CASSSRLAGYQETQYF
TRBJ1-3 | TRBV5-6 | NA | TRBD1 | TGTGCCAGCAGCGGGACAGTCTCTGGAAACACCATATATTTT | CASSGTVSGNTIYF
TRBJ2-1 | TRBV7-8 | NA | NA | TGTGCCAGCAGCTTGGGGGGGCCGATCGAGCAGTTCTTC | CASSLGGPIEQFF
TRBJ2-2 | TRBV5-4 | NA | NA | TGTGCCAGCAGCCGGGACAAGGCCGGGGAGCTGTTTTTT | CASSRDKAGELFF
TRBJ2-5 | TRBV4-3 | NA | NA | TGCGCCAGCAGCCAAGAGAGAGTCCAAGAGACCCAGTACTTC | CASSQERVQETQYF
TRBJ1-6 | TRBV3-1/TRBV3-2 | NA | NA | TGTGCCAGCAGCCGCTCTTCCGCCAGACCGGGGGATTCACCCCTCCACTTT | CASSRSSARPGDSPLHF
TRBJ2-1 | TRBV2 | NA | NA | TGTGCCAGCAATCAGGAAAATGAGCAGTTCTTC | CASNQENEQFF
TRBJ2-2 | TRBV9 | NA | NA | TGTGCCAGCAGCGTAGTGGGGGCCAGCGGGGAGCTGTTTTTT | CASSVVGASGELFF
TRBJ2-3 | TRBV3-1/TRBV3-2 | NA | TRBD2 | TGTGCCAGCAGCCGACGGGGAGGGGTAGGGGCAGATACGCAGTATTTT | CASSRRGGVGADTQYF
TRBJ2-7 | TRBV13 | NA | TRBD1 | TGTGCCAGCAGCTCACAAGACAGGGCCTACGAGCAGTACTTC | CASSSQDRAYEQYF
TRBJ1-2 | TRBV19 | NA | TRBD1 | TGTGCCAGTAGCCGTCCCGGGACAGGGAACTATGGCTACACCTTC | CASSRPGTGNYGYTF
TRBJ2-1 | TRBV21-1 | NA | NA | TGTGCCAGCAGCAATCCTAGGACTAGCTCCTACAATGAGCAGTTCTTC | CASSNPRTSSYNEQFF
TRBJ2-7 | TRBV5-4 | NA | TRBD1 | TGTGCCAGCAGCCGACAGGGGGGTAAGGAGCAGTACTTC | CASSRQGGKEQYF
TRBJ2-7 | TRBV20-1 | NA | NA | TGCAGTGCTCAAGGCGGTTACGAGCAGTACTTC | CSAQGGYEQYF
TRBJ1-2 | TRBV18 | NA | NA | TGTGCCAGCTCACCACCGGAGAGGGCCGGAGGCTACACCTTC | CASSPPERAGGYTF
TRBJ2-4 | TRBV3-1/TRBV3-2 | few | NA | TGTGCCAGCAGCCATCAGGGAGGAAACATTCAGTACTTC | CASSHQGGNIQYF
TRBJ1-1 | TRBV9 | once | NA | TGTGCCAGCAGCGGGGGGCCTCCGGGACATCACACTGAAGCTTTCTTT | CASSGGPPGHHTEAFF
TRBJ1-2 | TRBV13 | NA | NA | TGTGCCAGCAGCTCCTCAGGGAACTATGGCTACACCTTC | CASSSSGNYGYTF
TRBJ1-1 | TRBV7-9 | NA | NA | TGTGCCAGCAGCTCTTACACTGAAGCTTTCTTT | CASSSYTEAFF
TRBJ2-1 | TRBV28 | NA | NA | TGTGCCAGCAGTGCAAGGAGGCAAGGCAATGAGCAGTTCTTC | CASSARRQGNEQFF
TRBJ1-4 | TRBV7-2 | NA | NA | TGTGCCAGCAGCTTATGGGCCGCAACTAATGAAAAACTGTTTTTT | CASSLWAATNEKLFF
TRBJ2-7 | TRBV7-8 | NA | NA | TGTGCCACCGGGAGTATCAGCTCCTACGAGCAGTACTTC | CATGSISSYEQYF
TRBJ1-2 | TRBV28 | NA | TRBD1 | TGTGCCAGCAGTCTACAGACAGGGGGGGACTATGGCTACACCTTC | CASSLQTGGDYGYTF
TRBJ1-6 | TRBV6-5 | NA | TRBD1 | TGTGCCAGCACTTTGGCACAGGGGATTAAAACCCTCCACTTT | CASTLAQGIKTLHF
TRBJ2-3 | TRBV27 | once | TRBD2 | TGTGCCAGCAGTGACCTAGCGGGGCAGCCCCACACAGATACGCAGTATTTT | CASSDLAGQPHTDTQYF
TRBJ2-1 | TRBV7-9 | NA | TRBD2 | TGTGCCAGCAGCCTCGGGACTAGCATCGATGAGCAGTTCTTC | CASSLGTSIDEQFF
TRBJ1-5 | TRBV19 | few | NA | TGTGCCAGTAGTATAGAACGGGATAGCAATCAGCCCCAGCATTTT | CASSIERDSNQPQHF
TRBJ2-7 | TRBV9 | NA | NA | TGTGCCAGCAGCGAGAAAGGAGGGCCTTCCTACGAGCAGTACTTC | CASSEKGGPSYEQYF
TRBJ2-3 | TRBV4-1 | NA | NA | TGCGCCAGCAGCCAACATAGCGATACGCAGTATTTT | CASSQHSDTQYF
TRBJ2-1 | TRBV2 | NA | TRBD1 | TGTGCCAGCAGTCTCAGGGGGATAAATGGCAATGAGCAGTTCTTC | CASSLRGINGNEQFF
TRBJ1-2 | TRBV11-1 | few | NA | TGTGCCAGCAGCCGCAACAGGGATGAGAACCCCTATGGCTACACCTTC | CASSRNRDENPYGYTF
TRBJ1-6 | TRBV6-5 | few | NA | TGTGCCAGCACACAGGGTCTGAGGTATAATTCACCCCTCCACTTT | CASTQGLRYNSPLHF
TRBJ2-4 | TRBV24-1 | NA | TRBD2 | TGTGCCACCAGTGATGTCGGACTAGCGGGGAACATTCAGTACTTC | CATSDVGLAGNIQYF